This TCR beta chain stems from a study of T cells in localized non-small cell lung cancer. TCRdb's table, derived via immunoSEQ multiplex PCR, lists solely in-frame clones and lacks some. The table includes around 33,000 clones, approximately 88% detected once. V shed 2 bases and J 4 bases; nucleotides not matched to a gene: 3. Germline-derived CDR1 and CDR2 are SGHRS and YFSETQ. The CDR3 length is 14 residues. The specimen comprised peripheral blood, sampled before any cancer treatment. The clonotype originates from a woman aged 40 to 75 with stage I lung adenocarcinoma. V and J are TRBV5-1 and TRBJ2-7; 10 bases match TRBD1. DNA for the CDR3: TGCGCCAGCAGCTTTACGGGACAGGGGTACGAGCAGTACTTC. Residues: CASSFTGQGYEQYF.